This entry features one TCR beta chain sequence. Its antigen remains unknown. This record comes from a study of response to subunit inactivated influenza vaccine. Germline assignment: CDR1 SGHDN and CDR2 FVKESK. Trimming pared 8 bases from V and 9 bases from J, leaving 17 bases between. This CDR3 contains 13 residues. Each CDR3 protein is one row after TCRdb ran MiXCR on the RT-PCR reads. This table holds around 530,000 distinct CDR3 sequences, approximately 17% found once. Study-level results: Each seasonal influenza vaccination, the authors suggested, recruits few new T cells.

This sequence originates from a man in his fifties or sixties who received an inactivated influenza vaccine. The starting material was CD4+ T cells sorted from PBMCs, obtained roughly 24 months after vaccination. The V call is TRBV14, the J call TRBJ2-1, with D possibly called TRBD1 or TRBD2 (5 bases each). The CDR3 region has the DNA TGTGCCAGCCGGACCGAGGGACCGGGTGAGCAGTTCTTC. It encodes CASRTEGPGEQFF.